A selection of T cell receptor beta chains follows, all from one sample in a study of cytomegalovirus exposure and HLA in healthy donors. Using immunoSEQ multiplex PCR, the repertoire was profiled, and TCRdb retains in-frame clones only, with some absent. The sample shows about 110,000 clones, 12% of them seen only once. Sequences were obtained from PBMCs. These TCRs come from a man aged 40-49 years in good health and CMV-seropositive. Each CDR3 is given with its conserved first and last residue. A D gene is named only where the DNA matches it firmly. A row's size may be missing; if present it is once, few, many or a size class.

v_gene	len	d_gene	abundance	j_gene	CDR3aa	CDR3nt
TRBV5-1	14	.	.	TRBJ1-3	CASRRQATGNTIYF	TGCGCCAGCAGGAGACAGGCCACTGGAAACACCATATATTTT
TRBV5-4	15	.	few	TRBJ1-4	CASSLGQATNEKLFF	TGTGCCAGCAGCTTGGGTCAGGCGACAAATGAAAAACTGTTTTTT
TRBV19	17	.	.	TRBJ1-1	CASSIFPRPGVNTEAFF	TGTGCCAGTAGTATCTTCCCCAGGCCGGGAGTGAACACTGAAGCTTTCTTT
TRBV7-2	14	.	few	TRBJ1-5	CASSTREDNQPQHF	TGTGCCAGCAGCACACGGGAGGACAATCAGCCCCAGCATTTT
TRBV18	15	TRBD2	once	TRBJ2-4	CASSPPGGPKNIQYF	TGTGCCAGCTCACCCCCGGGGGGTCCCAAAAACATTCAGTACTTC
TRBV29-1	14	TRBD2	few	TRBJ2-3	CSVRPAGGSDTQYF	TGCAGCGTTCGCCCAGCGGGAGGGTCGGATACGCAGTATTTT
TRBV10-3	17	TRBD1	.	TRBJ1-2	CAISEGRTGSGDGGYTF	TGTGCCATCAGTGAAGGGAGGACAGGGTCGGGCGATGGAGGCTACACCTTC
TRBV19	21	TRBD2	.	TRBJ2-2	CASSPRAPERGLAGVTGELFF	TGTGCCAGTAGTCCCCGAGCCCCAGAGAGGGGGCTAGCGGGAGTTACCGGGGAGCTGTTTTTT
TRBV4-3	15	.	few	TRBJ2-1	CASSQPGLQYNEQFF	TGCGCCAGCAGCCAACCCGGACTCCAATACAATGAGCAGTTCTTC
TRBV9	16	TRBD2	few	TRBJ2-3	CASSAGLAEGEDTQYF	TGTGCCAGCAGCGCGGGACTAGCGGAAGGGGAAGATACGCAGTATTTT
TRBV5-5	14	.	few	TRBJ1-5	CASSLQEINQPQHF	TGTGCCAGCAGCCTACAGGAGATCAATCAGCCCCAGCATTTT
TRBV5-1	13	TRBD2	few	TRBJ2-7	CASRLTSGYEQYF	TGCGCCAGCAGATTGACTAGCGGATACGAGCAGTACTTC
TRBV7-8	13	.	few	TRBJ2-5	CASSRTGDRKQYF	TGTGCCAGCAGCCGGACTGGGGATCGCAAGCAGTACTTC
TRBV10-2	14	TRBD1	.	TRBJ2-5	CASSRTGGLETQYF	TGCGCCAGCAGTAGGACAGGGGGCTTGGAGACCCAGTACTTC
TRBV6-5	13	TRBD2	few	TRBJ2-1	CASREAGGNEQFF	TGTGCCAGCAGAGAAGCGGGAGGGAATGAGCAGTTCTTC
TRBV30	12	.	few	TRBJ2-1	CAWSPNPGEQFF	TGTGCCTGGAGTCCCAACCCAGGCGAGCAGTTCTTC
TRBV20-1	11	.	.	TRBJ2-1	CSARRDNEQFF	TGCAGTGCTAGGAGGGACAATGAGCAGTTCTTC
TRBV5-1	14	.	.	TRBJ1-3	CASSFDNSGNTIYF	TGCGCCAGCAGCTTCGACAACTCTGGAAACACCATATATTTT
TRBV28	14	.	.	TRBJ2-3	CASIGAKGTDTQYF	TGTGCCAGCATAGGAGCGAAAGGCACAGATACGCAGTATTTT
TRBV2	14	.	few	TRBJ2-3	CASRSGLSTDTQYF	TGTGCCAGCAGGTCGGGACTTTCCACAGATACGCAGTATTTT
TRBV5-1	14	TRBD1	few	TRBJ1-2	CASSSGAGGYGYTF	TGCGCCAGCAGCTCCGGGGCAGGGGGCTATGGCTACACCTTC
TRBV13	16	.	.	TRBJ2-1	CASSPSSNRGSNEQFF	TGTGCCAGCAGCCCCTCAAGCAATAGAGGGAGCAATGAGCAGTTCTTC
TRBV29-1	21	.	.	TRBJ2-3	CSVEGAVPTGPGLVDTDTQYF	TGCAGCGTTGAAGGAGCCGTCCCGACAGGTCCAGGACTAGTCGACACAGATACGCAGTATTTT
TRBV30	14	.	few	TRBJ2-7	CAWRRDWGTDEQYF	TGTGCCTGGAGACGGGACTGGGGGACGGACGAGCAGTACTTC
TRBV15	18	.	few	TRBJ2-2	CATSRGGVGEANTGELFF	TGTGCCACCAGCAGGGGGGGTGTAGGGGAAGCGAACACCGGGGAGCTGTTTTTT
TRBV7-9	16	.	.	TRBJ2-7	CASSLAPGKLLYEQYF	TGTGCCAGCAGCTTAGCCCCGGGAAAACTCCTCTACGAGCAGTACTTC
TRBV14	14	.	few	TRBJ1-2	CASSQSLRVGGYTF	TGTGCCAGCAGCCAAAGCCTGCGGGTAGGCGGCTACACCTTC
TRBV27	15	TRBD2	.	TRBJ2-7	CASSLGTSGRNEQYF	TGTGCCAGCAGCCTCGGGACTAGCGGAAGGAACGAGCAGTACTTC
TRBV5-3	16	TRBD1	few	TRBJ1-1	CARSPRDRGYQTEAFF	TGTGCCAGAAGCCCCCGGGACAGGGGATATCAGACTGAAGCTTTCTTT
TRBV5-1	15	.	.	TRBJ2-7	CASRRAQGISYEQYF	TGCGCCAGCAGGAGAGCCCAGGGCATCTCCTACGAGCAGTACTTC
TRBV29-1	14	.	.	TRBJ2-1	CSVGLLTSYNEQFF	TGCAGCGTGGGACTTTTGACGTCCTACAATGAGCAGTTCTTC
TRBV28	12	.	.	TRBJ1-1	CASNDMNTEAFF	TGTGCCAGCAACGACATGAACACTGAAGCTTTCTTT
TRBV28	12	.	.	TRBJ1-2	CASSPGRAGYTF	TGTGCCAGCAGCCCCGGGAGGGCCGGCTACACCTTC
TRBV19	13	TRBD1	.	TRBJ2-5	CASSSQGGVTQYF	TGTGCCAGTAGTTCACAGGGGGGAGTGACCCAGTACTTC
TRBV29-1	16	TRBD2	.	TRBJ2-2	CSGLTSGRLNTGELFF	TGCAGCGGATTGACTAGCGGGAGACTCAACACCGGGGAGCTGTTTTTT
TRBV15	14	TRBD1	.	TRBJ2-7	CATSIRTGSYEQYF	TGTGCCACCAGCATCCGGACAGGGAGCTACGAGCAGTACTTC
TRBV29-1	15	TRBD2	few	TRBJ2-7	CSVEDPAGGFYEQYF	TGCAGCGTTGAAGATCCGGCGGGAGGATTCTACGAGCAGTACTTC
TRBV7-6	14	.	.	TRBJ2-7	CASSARGPSYEQYF	TGTGCCAGCAGTGCTCGCGGTCCCTCCTACGAGCAGTACTTC
TRBV28	14	.	once	TRBJ2-4	CASSSQGPQNIQYF	TGTGCCAGCAGTTCGCAGGGTCCGCAAAACATTCAGTACTTC
TRBV6-5	13	.	few	TRBJ2-5	CASTSPGREGQYF	TGTGCCAGCACCTCCCCGGGCCGAGAGGGCCAGTACTTC
TRBV11-2	14	TRBD1	few	TRBJ1-5	CASSFDRVGQPQHF	TGTGCCAGCAGCTTCGACAGGGTGGGGCAGCCCCAGCATTTT
TRBV5-6	16	TRBD2	once	TRBJ2-2	CASSLASGSGTGELFF	TGTGCCAGCAGCTTGGCTAGCGGGAGTGGTACCGGGGAGCTGTTTTTT